Given below is one TCR beta chain in context. It lacks a known antigen. Per-base qualities were not stored, and no clone one base away is much larger. In total, fewer than 750 healthy bone marrow donors made up the cohort. At the time of sampling, all cohort members were nominally healthy, though unrecorded immune exposures were likely present. The donor tested CMV seronegative and was one of the 352 seronegative cohort members. A peripheral blood sample was provided by each donor, and peripheral blood mononuclear cells were used for TCR beta sequencing. The Qiagen DNeasy Blood Extraction Kit was used to extract genomic DNA from the blood cell samples. The sample belongs to a study of cytomegalovirus exposure and HLA in healthy donors (dated by TCRdb to 2015 to 2018). About the full investigation: According to an earlier analysis of 550 to 750 of the donors, about 190 million T cells yielded some 120 million unique TCR beta sequences and around 280 Gb of sequence data. The genetic ancestry cluster associated with self-reported Caucasian donors included about 81% of the roughly 380 genotyped donors. All discovery cohort repertoires had been generated using a single sequencing platform. Alongside the repertoire data, information on donor age, sex, ethnicity and CMV serostatus was compiled. Class I and class II HLA loci were covered by the typing at four-digit resolution. A later genetic analysis took genome-wide SNP genotypes for about three fifths of the 666 donors and used that subset as a discovery cohort. Roughly 300 gigabases of sequencing data and roughly 80 million unique TCR sequences made up an early release that covered nearly 650 HLA-typed donors. The study combined high-throughput TCR immunosequencing, statistical association of individual TCRs with disease status, and machine learning to predict cytomegalovirus infection status. To decide whether each TCR beta V gene segment behaved as functional or pseudogenic, an earlier analysis of 587 of the donors relied on high-throughput TCR beta sequencing. Across 398 genotyped donors of the cohort, an average of approximately 240,000 unique TCR beta nucleotide sequences per donor were sequenced, and around 19% of those sequences were non-productive. In the later analysis, no new phenotypic data were used to find candidate immune exposures; instead, reliance was placed on TCR beta sequences and their occurrence across donors. Along with the approximately 650-subject first cohort, a separate validation cohort of more than 90 different subjects was used. The aim of the study was to test whether cataloging public T cell receptors could identify signatures of past pathogen exposure. A later analysis re-analyzed previously published TCR beta repertoires from 600 to 850 donors and added high-resolution HLA genotyping to study TCR occurrence patterns. The number of donors typed differed by locus, with roughly 620-630 for A, B, C, DRB1 and DQB1, around 520 for DQA1, over 600 for DPA1, and roughly 450 for DPB1. Roughly 5 DR-DQ haplotypes were handled as single units for association and clustering because linkage in the cohort was strong. The study profiled the T cell repertoires of some 610 subjects by immunosequencing and related them to cytomegalovirus serostatus.

Trimming costs V 4 bases and J 9 bases, and their ends lie 19 bases apart. The CDR3 goes from the cysteine to the phenylalanine over 15 residues. Only the CDR3 region is kept as DNA, spanning 45 bases read in frame from base 1. The germline V gene specifies MNHEY as CDR1 and SVGAGI as CDR2. Paper-wide results and their limitations: In a later analysis, TCR association rates were found to vary across HLA loci, with the most associated TCRs seen for DRB1 alleles and the fewest for HLA-C alleles. Most CMV-associated TCR beta chains appeared to be HLA-restricted in a later analysis, and the HLA associations seemed to be driven largely by CMV exposure. Because HLA typing was missing for some donors at each locus, association tests included only the typed subset. An earlier analysis of around 540 of the donors showed that most TCR beta V segments appeared in productive rearrangements either about 87% or about 30% of the time, which broadly matched IMGT annotations. The authors suggested that the approach could potentially be generalized to other disease states and immunological phenotypes. Linkage disequilibrium might explain the correlated functional status among segregating V segments, but an unknown experimental factor could not be excluded. In this cohort, only TCR beta chains were sequenced, and detectable features were limited by the absence of alpha or paired-chain data. In the study, approximately 160 TCR beta chains were listed as associated with cytomegalovirus. Roughly uniform sequencing depth across donors was assumed in presence/absence analyses, although this assumption may not hold. While some public TCRs were present in many individuals, most TCR sequences turned up only very rarely across donors. When HLA alleles, especially DR and DQ, strongly co-occurred, TCR associations were difficult to assign to individual alleles. V-gene and J-gene trimming of TCR beta chains was associated with a missense DCLRE1C variant in a later genetic analysis, and the association was replicated in an independent cohort. A later analysis associated approximately 17,000 TCR beta sequences with specific HLA alleles at a false discovery rate of 0.05. A cluster of highly shared sequence variants was judged likely to be a technical artifact of the sequencing pipeline. Immune exposure information for the cohort was limited to CMV serostatus. A further reported finding was that TCR beta sequences accurately predicted the HLA-A and HLA-B alleles for most subjects in the first cohort. Roughly 17 rarely observed V segments, including chromosome 9 orphons, were excluded from the earlier analysis of several hundred of the donors because counts were too low. Some IMGT-functional V segments, including TRBV6-2 and TRBV6-3, could not be told apart with the 87-base-pair reads, so those segments were excluded. Three of the identified cytomegalovirus-associated TCR beta chains were confirmed in vitro to be specific for cytomegalovirus antigens. Compared with equally common non-associated chains, HLA-associated TCR beta chains in a later analysis were more clonally expanded and had lower generation probabilities. Cytomegalovirus status was reported to be diagnosed by the classifier with high specificity and sensitivity in both the original and validation cohorts. Several of the top co-occurrence clusters appeared to be linked to parvovirus B19, influenza, CMV and Epstein-Barr virus, according to a later analysis. Compared with the approximately 670-donor mean, donors in an Asian-associated ancestry cluster had fewer N-insertions in productive TCRs, according to a later genetic analysis.

The method behind the library was the immunoSEQ multiplex PCR assay. For the multiplex PCR, a mixture combining 60 forward primers for TCR Vbeta segments and 13 reverse primers for TCR Jbeta segments was used. A multiplex PCR assay on genomic DNA amplified the CDR3 region of rearranged TCR beta genes. On the Illumina HiSeq System, the amplified TCR beta libraries were sequenced as 87-base-pair reads. The study's processing was this. A later analysis counted about 80 million unique TCR beta chains across the 500 to 850 repertoires, and some 11 million of these chains were shared by at least two donors. Raw reads were error-corrected and collapsed into unique sequences by a nearest-neighbor algorithm in which closely related sequences were merged to remove PCR and sequencing errors. CDR3 sequences were aligned to IMGT reference sequences to assign V, D and J gene segments. Each retained sequence needed at least a six-nucleotide match to both a V gene segment and a J gene segment. A rearrangement was called productive if the CDR3 had no stop codons and remained in frame with V and J, and every other rearrangement was called non-productive. Following IMGT convention, CDR3 was defined as the stretch from the second conserved V-encoded cysteine to the conserved J-encoded phenylalanine. The earlier analysis of about 590 of the donors excluded sequences that lacked an unambiguous match to a single V gene segment. In an earlier analysis of about 590 of the donors, a V segment was called functional when productive rearrangements were above 56.7%, and segregating when the standard deviation between donors exceeded 5%. A statistical classification framework was built to diagnose cytomegalovirus status from the catalog of TCR beta chain sequences. V and J gene assignment, in a later analysis, came from comparing TCR nucleotide sequences with IMGT/GENE-DB human TR gene sequences. A later analysis assigned CDR3 sequences and most-parsimonious VDJ recombination scenarios with the TCRdist pipeline. A later analysis defined each TCR beta chain by its CDR3 amino acid sequence plus V-gene family, and excluded reads lacking a unique V-gene family. As a way to deal with suspected cross-contamination and a sequencing artifact, a later analysis dropped 500 to 700 nucleotide sequences that were highly shared and had low generation probability. A later analysis calculated a clonal expansion index for each public chain from normalized within-repertoire ranks of inferred template counts. In a later analysis, generation probabilities were computed with a VDJ recombination model fitted to out-of-frame rearrangements, and the resulting probabilities were checked against IGoR. A later analysis scored TCR-TCR, TCR-HLA and TCR-CMV co-occurrence with hypergeometric tests, applying a repertoire-size bias correction to TCR pairs. False discovery rates were estimated in a later analysis by permuting HLA or CMV assignments 20 times. In a later analysis, co-occurring TCRs were grouped with DBSCAN, and TCRdist sequence similarity was added when clustering was performed within HLA-allele-positive subsets. Repertoires with fewer than 30,000 or more than 120,000 public chains, plus five repertoires with anomalous nucleotide sharing, were excluded from co-occurrence clustering. TCRdb mirrors the immuneACCESS table, restricted to in-frame sequences. Some clones are absent from its copies; in checked studies, under half trace to an unresolved V gene, and the reason for the others is unknown. From that table come the V and J calls and clone size; the DNA was used to work out D and trimming. The sample data list about 140,000 clones, and roughly 80% of these were observed just once. Of the sample, roughly 4.7% is held by the ten largest clones.

The TCR sequence derives from a male donor in good health and CMV-seronegative. The chain uses TRBV6-5 and TRBJ2-1; the D gene lacks a confident call. Sequenced input: PBMCs. The CDR3: CASSSNEYPESEQFF. The DNA sequence is as follows: TGTGCCAGCAGTTCCAACGAGTACCCCGAGAGTGAGCAGTTCTTC.